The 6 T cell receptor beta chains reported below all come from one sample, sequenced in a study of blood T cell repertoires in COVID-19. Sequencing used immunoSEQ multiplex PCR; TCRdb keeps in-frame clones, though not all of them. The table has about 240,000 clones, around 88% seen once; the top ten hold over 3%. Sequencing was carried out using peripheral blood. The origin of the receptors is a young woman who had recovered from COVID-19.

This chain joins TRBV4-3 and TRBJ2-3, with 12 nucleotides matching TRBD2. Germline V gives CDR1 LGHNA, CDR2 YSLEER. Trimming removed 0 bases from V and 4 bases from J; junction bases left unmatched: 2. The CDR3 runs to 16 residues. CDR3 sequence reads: CASSQESSGGADTQYF. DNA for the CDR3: TGCGCCAGCAGCCAAGAATCTAGCGGGGGGGCAGATACGCAGTATTTT.

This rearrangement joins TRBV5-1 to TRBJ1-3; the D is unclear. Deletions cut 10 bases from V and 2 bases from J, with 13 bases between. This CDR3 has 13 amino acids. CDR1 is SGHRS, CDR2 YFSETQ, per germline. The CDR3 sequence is CALQSRPGNTIYF. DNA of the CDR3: TGCGCCCTTCAAAGCAGGCCTGGAAACACCATATATTTT.

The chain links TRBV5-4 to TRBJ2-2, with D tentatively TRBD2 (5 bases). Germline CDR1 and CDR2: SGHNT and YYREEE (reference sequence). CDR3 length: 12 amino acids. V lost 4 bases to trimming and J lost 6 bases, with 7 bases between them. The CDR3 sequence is CASSRGSGELFF. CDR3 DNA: TGTGCCAGCAGCCGGGGATCCGGGGAGCTGTTTTTT.

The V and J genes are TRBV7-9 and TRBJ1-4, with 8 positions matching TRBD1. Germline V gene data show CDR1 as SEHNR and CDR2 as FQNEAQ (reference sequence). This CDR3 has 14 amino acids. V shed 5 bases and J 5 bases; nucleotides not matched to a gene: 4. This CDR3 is CASSLRQGNEKLFF. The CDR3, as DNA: TGTGCCAGCAGCCTAAGACAGGGGAATGAAAAACTGTTTTTT. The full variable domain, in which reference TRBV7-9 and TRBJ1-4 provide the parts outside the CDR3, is DTGVSQNPRHKITKRGQNVTFRCDPISEHNRLYWYRQTLGQGPEFLTYFQNEAQLEKSRLLSDRFSAERPKGSFSTLEIQRTEQGDSAMYLCASSLRQGNEKLFFGSGTQLSVL.

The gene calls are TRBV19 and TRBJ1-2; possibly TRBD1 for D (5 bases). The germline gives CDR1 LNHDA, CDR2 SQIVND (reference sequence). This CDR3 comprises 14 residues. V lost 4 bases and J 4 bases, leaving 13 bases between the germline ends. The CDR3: CASSKGVPIYGYTF. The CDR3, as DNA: TGTGCCAGTAGTAAAGGGGTCCCTATCTATGGCTACACCTTC.

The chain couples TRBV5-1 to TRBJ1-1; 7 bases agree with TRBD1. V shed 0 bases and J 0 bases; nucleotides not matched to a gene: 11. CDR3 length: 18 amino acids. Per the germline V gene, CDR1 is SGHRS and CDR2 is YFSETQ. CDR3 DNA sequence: TGCGCCAGCAGCTTGGTCTTGGGGACAGCAAGTATGAACACTGAAGCTTTCTTT. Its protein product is CASSLVLGTASMNTEAFF.